Each of the 16 T cell receptor beta chains below was sequenced from the same sample in a study of CD8+CD57+ T cells in acquired aplastic anemia (dated by TCRdb to the late 2010s). Expansion of CD8+CD57+ cells had been shown by flow cytometry in the patients chosen for sequencing. The instrument was an Illumina HiSeq 2000. Genomic DNA served as template for TCR beta VDJ combination and CDR3 sequence profiling. TCRdb trimmed the raw reads at Q25, called clones with MiXCR and kept productive beta chains. Every CDR3 protein is listed once, alongside the most common genes and DNA of its rows. For this sample the table gives around 220,000 distinct CDR3 sequences, of which less than 60% were detected only once. The top ten hold about 20% of the sample. Sequenced input: sorted CD4+, CD8+, or CD8+CD57+ T cells (not recorded which) from PBMCs. The receptors come from a human donor with aplastic anemia.

The rearrangement links TRBV19 to TRBJ2-1; D call uncertain. The germline V gene encodes CDR1 LNHDA and CDR2 SQIVND (reference sequence). The CDR3 covers 14 residues. Trimming took off 2 bases at V and 10 bases at J, with 15 bases between the two ends. CDR3 sequence reads: CASSIMSSVIEQFF. The CDR3 DNA sequence: TGTGCCAGTAGTATAATGAGTTCCGTTATAGAGCAGTTCTTC.

This chain joins TRBV2 and TRBJ1-1; no clear D gene. The germline V gene encodes CDR1 SNHLY and CDR2 FYNNEI. The CDR3 contains 14 residues. The germline V and J ends were trimmed by 3 bases and 4 bases, with 12 bases remaining between them. CDR3 residues: CASSDLWPGTEAFF. CDR3 sequence (DNA): TGTGCCAGCAGTGATTTGTGGCCGGGCACTGAAGCTTTCTTT.

V is TRBV19 and J is TRBJ2-3, with D perhaps matching TRBD1 (6 bases). From germline, CDR1 is LNHDA and CDR2 SQIVND (reference sequence). The V gene lost 5 bases and the J gene lost 2 bases, with 11 bases spanning the gap. The CDR3 totals 14 residues. DNA for the CDR3: TGTGCCAGTAGTCAACAGGGTCCCACAGATACGCAGTATTTT. This gives the protein CASSQQGPTDTQYF.

The chain employs TRBV5-6 and TRBJ2-5, with TRBD1 identical over 12 bases. Germline CDR1 reads SGHDT; CDR2 reads YYEEEE. Trimming at V came to 2 bases and at J to 5 bases, leaving 10 bases not matched to a gene. This CDR3 region has 17 residues. The CDR3: CASSFGTGTGGEETQYF. The DNA of the CDR3 is TGTGCCAGCAGCTTTGGTACCGGGACAGGGGGCGAGGAGACCCAGTACTTC.

Points on this clonotype: A read error may explain this, as a much larger clone is one base away. The rearrangement uses TRBV20-1 and TRBJ2-3; D not certain. Germline loops: CDR1 DFQATT, CDR2 SNEGSKA (reference sequence). V was clipped by 2 bases and J by 2 bases, with 17 bases between them. CDR3 length: 16 residues. CDR3 sequence reads: CSARLRPRPNTDTQYF. CDR3 sequence (DNA): TGCAGTGCTAGACTCCGGCCTCGCCCGAACACAGATACGCAGTATTTT.

In regard to this clonotype: One end of the junction does not line up with germline, which may come from a read error. J is TRBJ1-2 and V is TRBV9, with 11 bases identical to TRBD1. CDR1 is SGDLS, CDR2 YYNGEE, per germline. The CDR3 loop spans 14 amino acids. CDR3 sequence: CASSVGTGGYSYTF. CDR3 nucleotide sequence: TGTGCCAGCAGCGTAGGGACAGGGGGCTATAGCTACACCTTC.

In its sample, this clonotype was seen many times. The rearrangement links TRBV12-3 or TRBV12-4 to TRBJ1-1; D is unclear. V lost 11 bases and J 3 bases, leaving 16 bases between the germline ends. This CDR3 comprises 13 residues. CDR3 DNA: TGTGCCGGGCGTGAGAGAAAGGACACTGAAGCTTTCTTT. Its protein product is CAGRERKDTEAFF.

This clonotype was seen at least ten times. This sequence joins TRBV4-1 and TRBJ2-1, with 8 positions matching TRBD1. V lost 5 bases to trimming and J lost 8 bases; unmatched junction nucleotides: 8. CDR1 is MGHRA and CDR2 is YSYEKL in the germline V gene. This CDR3 is built from 14 residues. CDR3 sequence: CASSDRGVWDEQFF. In nucleotides, the CDR3 is TGCGCCAGCAGCGACAGGGGAGTTTGGGATGAGCAGTTCTTC.

This clonotype was seen at least ten times. The genes are TRBV5-1 and TRBJ2-7; D is undetermined. CDR1 is SGHRS and CDR2 is YFSETQ in the germline V gene. The CDR3 has 14 amino acids. Trimming took off 0 bases at V and 3 bases at J, with 10 bases between the two ends. The CDR3 protein is CASSLGQELYEQYF. The CDR3 DNA reads as TGCGCCAGCAGCTTGGGTCAGGAACTCTACGAGCAGTACTTC.

This clonotype was seen ten or more times. The V call is TRBV2, the J call TRBJ1-1, with D possibly matching TRBD1 (5 bases). This CDR3 has 13 residues. The V end was cut by 6 bases, the J end by 6 bases, with 14 bases between. In germline, CDR1 is SNHLY, CDR2 FYNNEI. Here the CDR3 reads CASRKEGSPEAFF. The CDR3 bases are TGTGCCAGCAGAAAGGAGGGGAGCCCTGAAGCTTTCTTT.

The V call is TRBV20-1, the J call TRBJ2-5, with 8 bases that match TRBD2. V lost 2 bases to trimming and J lost 7 bases; unmatched junction nucleotides: 21. Germline values: CDR1 DFQATT, CDR2 SNEGSKA (reference sequence). There are 18 residues in the CDR3. The CDR3 nucleotides read TGCAGTGCTAGAATCCAGCCGCCTGGCGGGGGGTCTCGTTGGACCCAGTACTTC. As protein: CSARIQPPGGGSRWTQYF.

This chain connects TRBV11-2 to TRBJ2-7, with 8 bases lining up with TRBD1. CDR3 length: 13 amino acids. Germline CDR1 and CDR2: SGHAT and FQNNGV. J was trimmed by 6 bases and V by 4 bases; bases with no gene match: 5. The CDR3 region has the DNA TGTGCCAGCAGCTGGACAGGGTCTGGCGAGCAGTACGTC. The encoded protein is CASSWTGSGEQYV.

This clonotype occurred many times. The chain combines TRBV7-8 with TRBJ2-7; TRBD2 is a possible D gene (5 bases). This CDR3 has 15 amino acids. From germline, CDR1 is SGHVS and CDR2 FQNEAQ. V lost 6 bases, J lost 0 bases, and 15 bases lay in between. The CDR3 is CASSYLTGSSYEQYF. The CDR3 DNA is TGTGCCAGCAGTTACTTGACTGGGAGCTCCTACGAGCAGTACTTC.

The chain carries TRBV7-8 and TRBJ2-1; 9 bases are a match to TRBD2. The CDR3 spans 12 residues. Germline CDR1 reads SGHVS; CDR2 reads FQNEAQ. The CDR3 DNA reads as TGTGCTAGGCGGGGGGGCCTGGATGAGCAGTTCTTC. Translated: CARRGGLDEQFF.

The chain joins TRBV25-1 to TRBJ2-5, with a possible D match to TRBD1 (6 bases). V was cut by 4 bases and J by 6 bases, with 15 bases left in between. This CDR3 has 14 amino acids. Germline V gene lookup returns CDR1 MGHDK and CDR2 SYGVNS. CDR3 DNA sequence: TGTGCCAGCAGTGGCCTCGAGGGGGTTAAGACCCAGTACTTC. Protein: CASSGLEGVKTQYF.

This clonotype was seen a few times. The V gene is TRBV27, the J gene TRBJ1-2; TRBD1 might be the D (5 bases). Per the germline V gene, CDR1 is MNHEY and CDR2 is SMNVEV (reference sequence). The V end lost 0 bases, the J end lost 4 bases, and 15 bases lay between the germline ends. CDR3 size: 16 residues. The DNA for the CDR3 is TGTGCCAGCAGTTTATCTAGTGGGGGTAGGGTCTATGGCTACACCTTC. Translating gives CASSLSSGGRVYGYTF.